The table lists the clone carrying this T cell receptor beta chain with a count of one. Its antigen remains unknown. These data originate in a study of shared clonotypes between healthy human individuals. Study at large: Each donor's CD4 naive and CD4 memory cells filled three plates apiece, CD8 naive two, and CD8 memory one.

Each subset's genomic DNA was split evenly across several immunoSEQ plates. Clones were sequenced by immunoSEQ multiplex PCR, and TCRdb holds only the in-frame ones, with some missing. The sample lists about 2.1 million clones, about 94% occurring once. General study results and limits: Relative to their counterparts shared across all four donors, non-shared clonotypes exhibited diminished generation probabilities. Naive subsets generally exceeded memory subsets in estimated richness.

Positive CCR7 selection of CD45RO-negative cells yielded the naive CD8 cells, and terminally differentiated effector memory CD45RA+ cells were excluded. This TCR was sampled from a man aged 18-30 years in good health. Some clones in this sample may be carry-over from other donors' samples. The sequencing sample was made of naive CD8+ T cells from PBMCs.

The CDR3 DNA sequence: TGCGCCAGCAGCAACCGGGACAGGGGAATTAACACTGAAGCTTTCTTT. Amino acids: CASSNRDRGINTEAFF. The V call is TRBV4-1, the J call TRBJ1-1; 10 bases map to TRBD1. From germline, CDR1 is MGHRA and CDR2 YSYEKL. V lost 5 bases and J lost 2; bases outside the gene matches: 8. The CDR3 length is 16 residues.